Shown below are 26 T cell receptor beta chains from a single sample sequenced in a study of lymphopenia after photon versus proton radiotherapy. The assay was immunoSEQ multiplex PCR, and TCRdb's table has in-frame clones only and misses some. The table lists 150,000 to 200,000 clones, 88% of them singletons. The starting material was peripheral blood, obtained from a patient treated with photon-based radiotherapy. The receptors stem from a man between 45 and 60 years old with gastric cancer.

The genes are TRBV18 and TRBJ1-2; 7 positions agree with TRBD1. The CDR3 is 14 amino acids. The germline V gene has CDR1 KGHSH and CDR2 LQKENI. With 0 bases clipped from V and 5 bases from J, the junction kept 3 bases outside the gene matches. CDR3 DNA sequence: TGTGCCAGCTCACCACCAGGGACAGTTTATGGCTACACCTTC. Its protein product is CASSPPGTVYGYTF.

V usage is TRBV27 and J usage is TRBJ1-2; TRBD1 matches at 7 bases. V shed 2 bases, J shed 0 bases, and the junction held 9 bases outside the gene matches. The CDR3 loop spans 17 amino acids. The germline CDR1 and CDR2 sequences are MNHEY and SMNVEV (reference sequence). The DNA of the CDR3 is TGTGCCAGCAGTTTACTAGGCAGGGGGGGAGCTAACTATGGCTACACCTTC. It codes for CASSLLGRGGANYGYTF.

This sequence joins TRBV2 and TRBJ2-5; TRBD1 aligns across 8 bases. CDR1 is SNHLY and CDR2 is FYNNEI in the germline V gene. The V gene end was trimmed by 1 base and the J gene end by 2 bases; junction bases not matched to a gene: 6. The CDR3 extends over 16 amino acids. CDR3 loop: CASSEVDRGVQETQYF. The DNA for the CDR3 is TGTGCCAGCAGTGAAGTTGACAGGGGAGTACAAGAGACCCAGTACTTC.

The gene calls are TRBV30 and TRBJ1-1; D unresolved. V was cut by 2 bases and J by 0 bases, with 10 bases left in between. This CDR3 spans 14 amino acids. The V gene's germline CDR1 is GTSNPN and CDR2 SVGIG (reference sequence). The DNA of the CDR3 is TGTGCCTGGAGTATGGGGAGTCTGAACACTGAAGCTTTCTTT. It is translated as CAWSMGSLNTEAFF.

The table lists this clone with a few counts. The chain links TRBV6-5 to TRBJ1-1, with 7 nucleotides matching TRBD1. This CDR3 region has 14 residues. The ends lost 4 bases at V and 1 base at J; junction bases unmatched: 3. The germline CDR1 and CDR2 sequences are MNHEY and SVGAGI. CDR3 sequence (DNA): TGTGCCAGCAGTTTTTGGACAGGGAACACTGAAGCTTTCTTT. Protein: CASSFWTGNTEAFF.

Turning to this clone: A much bigger clone sits one base away, suggesting this may be a read error. V gene TRBV18 combines with J gene TRBJ1-4, with TRBD1 matching over 8 bases. CDR3 length: 14 residues. Trimming took 3 bases from V and 9 from J; bases not matched to a gene: 6. Germline lookup yields CDR1 KGHSH and CDR2 LQKENI. The CDR3 nucleotides read TGTGCCAGCTCACCCGAGGACAGGGTGCAAAAACTGTTTTTT. Translating it yields CASSPEDRVQKLFF.

The V and J genes are TRBV11-2 and TRBJ2-1; D is undetermined. Germline V gives CDR1 SGHAT, CDR2 FQNNGV. CDR3 length: 16 residues. Trimming removed 0 bases at V and 0 bases at J, with 9 bases between. CDR3: CASSLELYSSYNEQFF. As DNA, the CDR3 is TGTGCCAGCAGCTTAGAGTTATACAGCTCCTACAATGAGCAGTTCTTC.

V usage is TRBV30 and J usage is TRBJ1-2; 8 nucleotides agree with TRBD1. Germline-derived CDR1 and CDR2 are GTSNPN and SVGIG (reference sequence). J lost 8 bases, V lost 3 bases, and 14 bases had no gene match. This CDR3 is 15 amino acids long. CDR3 nucleotides: TGTGCCTGGAGCTACGCACGGGGACAGGCTGTAGGCTACACCTTC. Protein: CAWSYARGQAVGYTF.

The chain has TRBV30 and TRBJ2-7; TRBD2 is a possible D gene (6 bases). Trimming left V 8 bases short and J 3 bases short, with 11 bases between. Per the germline V gene, CDR1 is GTSNPN and CDR2 is SVGIG (reference sequence). This CDR3 region has 11 residues. The DNA of the CDR3 is TGTGCCGGGGGGAGCCTCTACGAGCAGTACTTC. Translating gives CAGGSLYEQYF.

The gene calls are TRBV7-2 and TRBJ2-2; D might be TRBD1 (6 bases). This CDR3 is built from 16 residues. The V end lost 3 bases, the J end lost 6 bases, and 17 bases lay between the germline ends. Germline V gene sequence: CDR1 SGHTA, CDR2 FQGNSA. The CDR3 coding sequence is TGTGCCAGCAGCTTTTACGGGACATCCCTCTCCGGGGAGCTGTTTTTT. This translates into CASSFYGTSLSGELFF.

J is TRBJ2-7 and V is TRBV19; 8 bases are a match to TRBD2. Germline V gives CDR1 LNHDA, CDR2 SQIVND (reference sequence). J lost 6 bases, V lost 2 bases, and 6 bases had no gene match. This CDR3 has 14 residues. The CDR3 sequence: CASSILGRAAEQYF. CDR3 DNA: TGTGCCAGTAGTATACTCGGGAGGGCTGCCGAGCAGTACTTC.

The chain couples TRBV6-1 to TRBJ1-5; 10 bases map to TRBD1. The junction had 2 bases not matched to a gene; V was cut back by 1 base and J by 2 bases. CDR3 length: 16 residues. The germline V gene encodes CDR1 MNHNS and CDR2 SASEGT. This CDR3 is CASSEGTGGGNQPQHF. The CDR3 region has the DNA TGTGCCAGCAGTGAAGGGACAGGGGGAGGCAATCAGCCCCAGCATTTT.

This chain connects TRBV5-1 to TRBJ2-7, with D tentatively TRBD2 (5 bases). CDR3 length equals 16 residues. CDR1 and CDR2 from the germline V gene are SGHRS and YFSETQ. The V gene lost 0 bases and the J gene lost 3 bases, with 16 bases spanning the gap. The CDR3 reads CASSLVASPSYYEQYF. In DNA, the CDR3 is TGCGCCAGCAGCTTGGTTGCTAGCCCCTCTTACTACGAGCAGTACTTC.

The rearrangement joins TRBV4-1 to TRBJ2-2; D gene uncertain. Trimming pared 4 bases from V and 5 bases from J, leaving 20 bases between. Germline V gene lookup returns CDR1 MGHRA and CDR2 YSYEKL. This CDR3 comprises 17 residues. DNA for the CDR3: TGCGCCAGCAGCCTCCTAGACCCGACCCTATCTACCGGGGAGCTGTTTTTT. Amino acids: CASSLLDPTLSTGELFF.

The chain combines TRBV5-8 with TRBJ1-2; tentative D call: TRBD1 (5 bases). This CDR3 has 13 amino acids. CDR1 and CDR2 (germline): SGHTS, YDEGEE. The V gene lost 0 bases and the J gene lost 5 bases, with 8 bases spanning the gap. The CDR3 nucleotides are TGTGCCAGCAGCTTGGGGACACCTTATGGCTACACCTTC. Its protein is CASSLGTPYGYTF.

This clone was detected once. This rearrangement joins TRBV25-1 to TRBJ1-1; D might be TRBD1 (5 bases). Per germline, CDR1 MGHDK and CDR2 SYGVNS. The V end lost 3 bases, the J end lost 4 bases, and 12 bases lay between the germline ends. This CDR3 comprises 14 residues. CDR3 in DNA: TGTGCCAGCAGTGATTCCAGGGTAGCCACTGAAGCTTTCTTT. This sequence encodes CASSDSRVATEAFF. Variable domain in full (rest from reference TRBV25-1 and TRBJ1-1): EADIYQTPRYLVIGTGKKITLECSQTMGHDKMYWYQQDPGMELHLIHYSYGVNSTEKGDLSSESTVSRIRTEHFPLTLESARPSHTSQYLCASSDSRVATEAFFGQGTRLTVV.

The rearrangement uses TRBV11-1 and TRBJ2-1, with TRBD2 matching over 10 bases. V lost 2 bases to trimming and J lost 5 bases; unmatched junction nucleotides: 12. Germline CDR1 is SGHAT and CDR2 is FQDESV (reference sequence). This CDR3 has 18 residues. The CDR3, as DNA: TGTGCCAGCAGCTTACGACAGGGAGGGACTAGCGCTAACAATGAGCAGTTCTTC. Residues: CASSLRQGGTSANNEQFF.

This chain links TRBV9 with TRBJ2-5; a possible D gene is TRBD2 (6 bases). Trimming shortened V by 2 bases and J by 5 bases, and 10 bases separated the two germline ends. This CDR3 comprises 13 residues. Germline V CDR1 and CDR2: SGDLS, YYNGEE. CDR3 in DNA: TGTGCCAGCAGCGTTCGGGGGAGGGAGACCCAGTACTTC. Translating it yields CASSVRGRETQYF.

The chain recombines TRBV19 with TRBJ2-2; 12 nucleotides line up with TRBD2. Germline V gene lookup returns CDR1 LNHDA and CDR2 SQIVND (reference sequence). The CDR3 extends over 15 amino acids. With V trimmed by 3 bases and J by 8 bases, 4 bases remained unmatched. The CDR3: CASSMTSGRWGELFF. CDR3 DNA sequence: TGTGCCAGTAGTATGACTAGCGGGAGATGGGGGGAGCTGTTTTTT.

In DNA form, the CDR3 reads TGTGCCAGCCAGGACAGGGTTGGGGCCAACGTCCTGACTTTC. Protein product: CASQDRVGANVLTF. The chain links TRBV5-6 to TRBJ2-6; 8 bases fit TRBD1. Germline values: CDR1 SGHDT, CDR2 YYEEEE. V lost 7 bases to trimming and J lost 3 bases; unmatched junction nucleotides: 3. The CDR3 consists of 14 residues.

The chain employs TRBV21-1 and TRBJ2-4. TRBV21-1 is a documented pseudogene. The CDR3 loop spans 16 amino acids. In DNA form, the CDR3 reads TGTGCCAGCAGCAAACTTCATCTGCTAGCCAAAAACATTCAGTACTTC. It codes for CASSKLHLLAKNIQYF.

The J gene is TRBJ2-3, the V gene TRBV18; the match to TRBD2 covers 9 bases. Germline trimming cut 6 bases from V and 0 bases from J; bases unmatched to any gene: 7. CDR3 length equals 16 residues. Germline CDR1 and CDR2: KGHSH and LQKENI. This chain's CDR3 is CASSYASGTSTDTQYF. In DNA form, the CDR3 reads TGTGCCAGCTCTTATGCTAGCGGGACTAGCACAGATACGCAGTATTTT.

The chain recombines TRBV5-6 with TRBJ2-5; 8 nucleotides line up with TRBD1. This CDR3 is 13 amino acids long. In germline, CDR1 is SGHDT, CDR2 YYEEEE. The J segment lost 5 bases and the V segment lost 3 bases, leaving 3 bases of the junction unmatched. The CDR3 here is CASSSGGWETQYF. The CDR3 DNA follows: TGTGCCAGCAGCTCAGGGGGCTGGGAGACCCAGTACTTC.

The genes are TRBV28 and TRBJ2-5; TRBD2 agrees at 8 bases. Germline CDR1 and CDR2: MDHEN and SYDVKM. Trimming took 7 bases from V and 5 from J; bases not matched to a gene: 3. The CDR3 consists of 12 residues. The CDR3 protein is CASNIAGETQYF. CDR3 bases: TGTGCCAGCAATATAGCGGGGGAGACCCAGTACTTC.

The rearrangement joins TRBV5-1 to TRBJ2-2; D is unresolved. The V and J ends lost 0 bases and 7 bases respectively, with 10 bases between them. In germline, CDR1 is SGHRS, CDR2 YFSETQ. The CDR3 is 14 residues long. Here the CDR3 DNA reads TGCGCCAGCAGCTTGGAGTCAGGCCACGGGGAGCTGTTTTTT. Amino acid sequence: CASSLESGHGELFF.

This CDR3 is CASSQAQGYGYTF. The CDR3 nucleotides are TGTGCCAGCAGCCAAGCACAGGGGTATGGCTACACCTTC. J is TRBJ1-2 and V is TRBV4-2, with 7 bases lining up with TRBD1. The CDR3 is made up of 13 amino acids. Germline CDR1 and CDR2: LGHNA and YNFKEQ. V lost 1 base and J lost 5; bases outside the gene matches: 1.